These 2 T cell receptor beta chains share one sample of origin, sequenced in a study of cytomegalovirus exposure and HLA in healthy donors. The PCR contained 60 Vbeta and 13 Jbeta primers. Libraries were prepared by immunoSEQ multiplex PCR; TCRdb keeps only in-frame clonotypes and omits some of them. The sample has approximately 200,000 clones, nearly 80% seen once. Sequences were obtained from PBMCs. These receptors all stem from a young man in good health and CMV-seronegative.

The genes are TRBV6-5 and TRBJ2-7; D call uncertain. The V and J ends lost 0 bases and 3 bases respectively, with 9 bases between them. CDR1 MNHEY and CDR2 SVGAGI come from the germline V gene. The CDR3 extends over 14 amino acids. The chain's CDR3 is CASSYSLVDYEQYF. The CDR3 coding sequence is TGTGCCAGCAGTTACTCGTTAGTAGACTACGAGCAGTACTTC.

This chain joins TRBV7-9 and TRBJ2-1; 8 bases align to TRBD2. The CDR3 is made up of 14 amino acids. V was pared by 4 bases and J by 4 bases, with 3 bases of the junction left unmatched. Germline assignment: CDR1 SEHNR and CDR2 FQNEAQ (reference sequence). For the CDR3, the DNA is TGTGCCAGCAGCTCGCGCGGGGGGTACAATGAGCAGTTCTTC. Translating gives CASSSRGGYNEQFF.